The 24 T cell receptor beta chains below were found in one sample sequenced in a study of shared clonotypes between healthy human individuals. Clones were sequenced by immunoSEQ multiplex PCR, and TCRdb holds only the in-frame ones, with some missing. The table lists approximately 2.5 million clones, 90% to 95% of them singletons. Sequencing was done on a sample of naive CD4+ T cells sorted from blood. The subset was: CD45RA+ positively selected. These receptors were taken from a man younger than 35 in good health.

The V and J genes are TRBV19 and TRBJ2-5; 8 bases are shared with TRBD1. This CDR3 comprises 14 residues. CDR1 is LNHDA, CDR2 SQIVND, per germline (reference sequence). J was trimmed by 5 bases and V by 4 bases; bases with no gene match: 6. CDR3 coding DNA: TGTGCCAGTAGTACGCAGGGGGCAGCGGAGACCCAGTACTTC. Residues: CASSTQGAAETQYF. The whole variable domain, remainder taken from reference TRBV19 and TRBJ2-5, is DGGITQSPKYLFRKEGQNVTLSCEQNLNHDAMYWYRQDPGQGLRLIYYSQIVNDFQKGDIAEGYSVSREKKESFPLTVTSAQKNPTAFYLCASSTQGAAETQYFGPGTRLLVL.

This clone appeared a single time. This CDR3 reads CASSSGQSFNYGYTF. CDR3 bases: TGCGCCAGCAGCTCGGGACAGAGCTTTAACTATGGCTACACCTTC. This chain links TRBV5-1 with TRBJ1-2, with TRBD1 matching 7 bases. The germline gives CDR1 SGHRS, CDR2 YFSETQ. Trimming at V came to 3 bases and at J to 1 base, leaving 6 bases not matched to a gene. The CDR3 sequence is 15 residues long.

The CDR3 reads CASSESGRGGDTQYF. For the CDR3, the DNA is TGTGCCAGCAGTGAAAGCGGGAGAGGGGGAGATACGCAGTATTTT. The J gene is TRBJ2-3, the V gene TRBV2; 8 bases line up with TRBD2. This CDR3 has 15 residues. V trimming: 2 bases; J trimming: 5 bases; junction bases outside the gene matches: 6. Germline CDR1 is SNHLY and CDR2 is FYNNEI.

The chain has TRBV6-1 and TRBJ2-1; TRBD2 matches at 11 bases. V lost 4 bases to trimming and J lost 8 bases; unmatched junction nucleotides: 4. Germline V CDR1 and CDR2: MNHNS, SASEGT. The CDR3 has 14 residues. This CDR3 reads CASSGRLAGYEQFF. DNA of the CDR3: TGTGCCAGCAGTGGGAGACTAGCGGGGTATGAGCAGTTCTTC.

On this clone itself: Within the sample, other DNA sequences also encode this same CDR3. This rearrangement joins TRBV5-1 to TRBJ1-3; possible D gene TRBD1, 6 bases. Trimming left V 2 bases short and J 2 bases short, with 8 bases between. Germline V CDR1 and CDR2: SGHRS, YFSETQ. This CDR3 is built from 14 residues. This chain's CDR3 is CASSLGGAGNTIYF. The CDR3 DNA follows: TGCGCCAGCAGCTTAGGGGGTGCTGGAAACACCATATATTTT.

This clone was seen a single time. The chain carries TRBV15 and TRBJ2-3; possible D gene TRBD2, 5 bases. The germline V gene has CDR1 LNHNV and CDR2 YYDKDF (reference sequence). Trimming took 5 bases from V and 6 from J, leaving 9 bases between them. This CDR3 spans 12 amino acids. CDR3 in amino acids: CATSEREDTQYF. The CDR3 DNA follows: TGTGCCACCAGCGAGAGGGAGGATACGCAGTATTTT.

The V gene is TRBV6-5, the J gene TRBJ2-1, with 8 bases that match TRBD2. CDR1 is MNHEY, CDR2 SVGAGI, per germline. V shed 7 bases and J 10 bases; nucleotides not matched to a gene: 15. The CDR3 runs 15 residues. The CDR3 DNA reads TGTGCCAGCACCAGAAGCGGGGGCCCCCATTTAGAGCAGTTCTTC. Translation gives CASTRSGGPHLEQFF.

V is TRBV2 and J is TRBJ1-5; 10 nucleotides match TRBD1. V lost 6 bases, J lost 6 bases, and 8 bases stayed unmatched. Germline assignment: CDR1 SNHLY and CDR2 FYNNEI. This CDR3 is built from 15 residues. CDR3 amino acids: CASSPGTGAVQPQHF. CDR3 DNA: TGTGCCAGCAGCCCCGGGACAGGGGCCGTTCAGCCCCAGCATTTT.

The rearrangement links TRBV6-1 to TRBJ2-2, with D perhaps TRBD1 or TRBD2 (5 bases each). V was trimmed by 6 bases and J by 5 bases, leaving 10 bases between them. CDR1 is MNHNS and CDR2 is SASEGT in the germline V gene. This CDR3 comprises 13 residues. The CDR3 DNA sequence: TGTGCCAGCAGGGGGGTAGGAACCGGGGAGCTGTTTTTT. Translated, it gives CASRGVGTGELFF.

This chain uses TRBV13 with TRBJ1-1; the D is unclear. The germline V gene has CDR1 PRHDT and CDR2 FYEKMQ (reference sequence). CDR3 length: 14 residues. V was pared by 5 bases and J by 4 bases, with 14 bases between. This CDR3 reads CASSPSWRVTEAFF. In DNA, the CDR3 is TGTGCCAGCAGCCCCAGTTGGCGGGTCACTGAAGCTTTCTTT.

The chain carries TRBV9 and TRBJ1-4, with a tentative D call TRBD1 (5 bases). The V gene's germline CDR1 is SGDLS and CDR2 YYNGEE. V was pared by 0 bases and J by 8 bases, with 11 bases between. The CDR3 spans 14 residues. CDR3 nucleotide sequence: TGTGCCAGCAGCGTAGAGAACGGGGGGGAAAAACTGTTTTTT. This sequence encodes CASSVENGGEKLFF.

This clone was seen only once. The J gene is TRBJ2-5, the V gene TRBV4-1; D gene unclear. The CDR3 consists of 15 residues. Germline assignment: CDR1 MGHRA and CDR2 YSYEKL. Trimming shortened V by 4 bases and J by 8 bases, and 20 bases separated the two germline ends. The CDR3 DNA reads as TGCGCCAGCAGCCCGCTCGGAGTGGAAGCATTAACCCAGTACTTC. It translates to CASSPLGVEALTQYF.

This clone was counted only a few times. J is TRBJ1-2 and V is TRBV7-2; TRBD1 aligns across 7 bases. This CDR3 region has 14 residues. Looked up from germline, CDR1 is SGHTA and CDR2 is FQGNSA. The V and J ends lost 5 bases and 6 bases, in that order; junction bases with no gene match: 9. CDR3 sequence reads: CASSTRQGSNGYTF. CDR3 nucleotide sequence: TGTGCCAGCAGCACCAGACAGGGTTCGAATGGCTACACCTTC. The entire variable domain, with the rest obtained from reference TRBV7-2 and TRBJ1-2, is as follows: GAGVSQSPSNKVTEKGKDVELRCDPISGHTALYWYRQSLGQGLEFLIYFQGNSAPDKSGLPSDRFSAERTGGSVSTLTIQRTQQEDSAVYLCASSTRQGSNGYTFGSGTRLTVV.

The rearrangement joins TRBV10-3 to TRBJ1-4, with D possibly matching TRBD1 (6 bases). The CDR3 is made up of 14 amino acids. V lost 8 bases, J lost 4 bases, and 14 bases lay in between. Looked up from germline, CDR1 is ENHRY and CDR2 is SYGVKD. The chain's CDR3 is CAIGGAQSNEKLFF. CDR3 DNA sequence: TGTGCCATCGGGGGGGCGCAGAGTAATGAAAAACTGTTTTTT.

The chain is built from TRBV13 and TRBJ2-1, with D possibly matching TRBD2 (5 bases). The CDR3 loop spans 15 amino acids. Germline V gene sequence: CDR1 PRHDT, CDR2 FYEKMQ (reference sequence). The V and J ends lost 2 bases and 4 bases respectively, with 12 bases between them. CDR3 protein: CASSLQGSGYNEQFF. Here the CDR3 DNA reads TGTGCCAGCAGCTTACAAGGGAGTGGTTACAATGAGCAGTTCTTC.

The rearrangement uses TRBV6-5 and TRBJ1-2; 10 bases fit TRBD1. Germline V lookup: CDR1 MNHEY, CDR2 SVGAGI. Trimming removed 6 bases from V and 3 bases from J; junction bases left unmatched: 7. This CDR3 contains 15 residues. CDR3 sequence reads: CASRGGTGVYYGYTF. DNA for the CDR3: TGTGCCAGCAGGGGCGGGACAGGGGTGTACTATGGCTACACCTTC.

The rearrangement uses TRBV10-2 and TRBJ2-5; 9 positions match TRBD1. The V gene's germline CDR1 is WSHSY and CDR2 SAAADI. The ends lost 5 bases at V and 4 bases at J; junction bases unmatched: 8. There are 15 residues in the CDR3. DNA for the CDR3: TGCGCCAGCAGTAGGGGACAGGGTCTTGGAGAGACCCAGTACTTC. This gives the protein CASSRGQGLGETQYF.

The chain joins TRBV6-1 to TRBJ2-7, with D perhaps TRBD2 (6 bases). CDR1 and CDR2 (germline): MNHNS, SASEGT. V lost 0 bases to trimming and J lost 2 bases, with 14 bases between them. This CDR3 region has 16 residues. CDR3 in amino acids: CASSEAGGAKPYEQYF. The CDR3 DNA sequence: TGTGCCAGCAGTGAAGCGGGGGGTGCGAAGCCCTACGAGCAGTACTTC.

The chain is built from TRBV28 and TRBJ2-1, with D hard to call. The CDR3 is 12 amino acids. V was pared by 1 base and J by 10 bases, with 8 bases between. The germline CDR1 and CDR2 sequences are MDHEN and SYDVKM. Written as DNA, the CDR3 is TGTGCCAGCAGTTTATCCCTCGGCGAGCAGTTCTTC. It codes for CASSLSLGEQFF.

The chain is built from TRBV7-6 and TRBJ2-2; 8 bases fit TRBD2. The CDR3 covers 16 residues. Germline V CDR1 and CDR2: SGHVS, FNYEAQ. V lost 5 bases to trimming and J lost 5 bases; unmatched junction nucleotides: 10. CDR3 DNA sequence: TGTGCCAGCAGCATACTAAGCGGGAGTATAACCGGGGAGCTGTTTTTT. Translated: CASSILSGSITGELFF. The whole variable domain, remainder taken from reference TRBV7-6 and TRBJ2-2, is GAGVSQSPRYKVTKRGQDVALRCDPISGHVSLYWYRQALGQGPEFLTYFNYEAQQDKSGLPNDRFSAERPEGSISTLTIQRTEQRDSAMYRCASSILSGSITGELFFGEGSRLTVL.

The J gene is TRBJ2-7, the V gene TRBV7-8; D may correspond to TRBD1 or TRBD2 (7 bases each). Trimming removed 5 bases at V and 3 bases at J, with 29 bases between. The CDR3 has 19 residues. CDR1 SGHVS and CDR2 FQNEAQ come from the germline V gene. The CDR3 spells CASSLTGGFGGRGLYEQYF. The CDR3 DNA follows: TGTGCCAGCAGCCTTACCGGCGGTTTTGGGGGGAGGGGGCTCTACGAGCAGTACTTC.

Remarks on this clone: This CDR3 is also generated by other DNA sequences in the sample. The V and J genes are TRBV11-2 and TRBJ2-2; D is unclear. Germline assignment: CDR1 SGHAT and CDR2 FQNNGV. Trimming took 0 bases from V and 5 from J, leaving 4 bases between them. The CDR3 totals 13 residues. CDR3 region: CASSLDRTGELFF. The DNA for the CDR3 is TGTGCCAGCAGCTTAGATAGAACCGGGGAGCTGTTTTTT.

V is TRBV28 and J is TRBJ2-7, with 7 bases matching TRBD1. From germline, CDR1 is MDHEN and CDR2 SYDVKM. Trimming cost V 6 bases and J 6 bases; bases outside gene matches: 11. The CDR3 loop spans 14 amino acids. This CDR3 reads CASSLTGRTGEQYF. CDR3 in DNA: TGTGCCAGCAGCCTGACAGGGCGAACAGGCGAGCAGTACTTC.

The CDR3 loop is CASSLDQGNYGYTF. As DNA, the CDR3 is TGTGCCAGCAGCTTAGATCAGGGGAACTATGGCTACACCTTC. This chain joins TRBV11-2 and TRBJ1-2; possibly TRBD1 for D (6 bases). The CDR3 runs to 14 residues. Germline assignment: CDR1 SGHAT and CDR2 FQNNGV. Trimming took off 0 bases at V and 2 bases at J, with 7 bases between the two ends.